This TCR beta chain originates from a study of identical twins (dated by TCRdb to about 2016). With respect to the entire study: To test whether fetal clonotypes persist, this study deep-sequenced TCR alpha and beta repertoires from monozygotic twins, from unrelated adults of various ages, and from cord blood. To rule out contamination, the twin experiments were replicated at different times with different library preparation protocols.

Libraries were prepared through 5' RACE. Sequenced on an Illumina HiSeq 2000. Template switching added a universal primer binding site, and the final cDNA carried a unique molecular identifier that allowed TCR cDNA molecules to be counted accurately. First-strand cDNA for TCR alpha and beta chains was synthesized from specific primers in the conserved constant-segment region. To control for contamination, every cDNA library carried two barcodes: a SMART-Mk sample barcode plus Illumina barcodes. TruSeq adapter sequences along with Illumina sample barcodes were introduced in two successive PCR steps. The Illumina HiSeq platform was used with custom primers to sequence TCR alpha and beta cDNA libraries. The paper's processing steps were these. MiGEC was used to process raw reads and extract unique molecular identifiers, and MiXCR was used to find CDR3 positions. For each individual, recombination models were inferred using an EM algorithm with the repgenHMM and IGoR tools. Shared clonotype analysis was performed with the tcR package in R, normalizing sharing by the product of cloneset sizes. To study raw recombination without the effects of thymic and clonal selection, out-of-frame nonproductive sequences were analyzed. Starting from the raw public reads, TCRdb applied fastp trimming at Q25, assembled clones with MiXCR and retained in-frame beta chains. CDR3 protein duplicates are merged, each entry listing the most common genes and DNA. The authors' filters were not applied to this entry. In all, the sample holds about 890,000 distinct CDR3 sequences, and about 12% of those were seen once. The ten largest make up around 1.6% of the sample.

Taken from cysteine to phenylalanine, the CDR3 has 14 residues. Here the CDR3 DNA is all that survives: 42 bases in frame from base 1. V is cut back by 1 base and J by 3 bases, with 2 bases in the junction unmatched. Sequences SGHKS (CDR1) and YYEKEE (CDR2) are obtained from the germline V gene (reference sequence). This clonotype was picked up a small number of times. What antigen it recognizes has not been identified. Base qualities are missing; no much larger clone stands one base away. General conclusions and limits of the study: The excess sharing between twins in beta out-of-frame sequences was weaker because fewer shared sequences reduced the signal-to-noise ratio. Out-of-frame TCR alpha sequences shared between twins showed an excess of low generation-probability sequences compared with coincidental sharing between unrelated individuals. Conclusions relied on cross-sectional statistical analysis, since the same donors could not be followed over many years. Invariant T cells such as MAIT and iNKT could partly confound zero-insertion analyses, although diverse VJ usage argued against such confounding for most clonotypes. Abundant cord blood beta clonotypes carried fewer insertions; young adult naive repertoires showed a weaker similar trend, while memory repertoires showed none. Out-of-frame TCR alpha sharing in monozygotic twins was systematically underestimated by recombination models, whereas sharing between unrelated individuals was in agreement with the recombination models.

Only healthy Caucasian donors were included. The twin cohort comprised three pairs of female monozygotic twins, all aged roughly 18 to 29 years. Peripheral blood mononuclear cells were used as the source from which RNA for TCR libraries was isolated. These data were likewise used in another study, on yellow fever vaccine responses in identical twins. As that second study puts it: According to the authors, in identical twins the way T cells responded to vaccination appeared partly convergent and partly personalized. In the study, vaccine-responding T cell clones were precisely tracked in identical twins.

This receptor was identified in a woman between 18 and 29 years old in good health. The specimen was PBMCs. In this chain, TRBV5-5 is recombined with TRBJ2-7, with TRBD2 matching 9 junction bases. The CDR3 protein is CASSLSGRFYEQYF. The sequenced DNA: TGTGCCAGCAGCTTGAGCGGGAGGTTCTACGAGCAGTACTTC.